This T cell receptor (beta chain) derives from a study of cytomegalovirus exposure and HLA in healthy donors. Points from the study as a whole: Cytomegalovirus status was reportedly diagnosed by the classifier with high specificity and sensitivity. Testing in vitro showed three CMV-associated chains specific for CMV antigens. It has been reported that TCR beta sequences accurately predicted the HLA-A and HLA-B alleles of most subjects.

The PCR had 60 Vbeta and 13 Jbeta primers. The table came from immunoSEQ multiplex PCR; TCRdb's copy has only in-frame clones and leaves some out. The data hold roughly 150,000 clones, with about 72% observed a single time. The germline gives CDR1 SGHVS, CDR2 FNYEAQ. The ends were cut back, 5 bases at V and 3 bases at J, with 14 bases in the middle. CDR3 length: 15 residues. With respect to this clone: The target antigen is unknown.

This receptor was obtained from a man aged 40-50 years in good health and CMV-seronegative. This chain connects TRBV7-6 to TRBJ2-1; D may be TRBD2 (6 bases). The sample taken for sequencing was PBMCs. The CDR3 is CASSQKSSVYNEQFF. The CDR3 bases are TGTGCCAGCAGCCAAAAGTCTAGCGTCTACAATGAGCAGTTCTTC.